This entry is about one T cell receptor beta chain. Its antigen is as yet unknown. TCRB transcripts that were expressed got sequenced, as all of the isolated RNA had been reverse transcribed. The assay was immunoSEQ multiplex PCR, and TCRdb's table has in-frame clones only and misses some. The data show fewer than 350,000 clones, roughly 8% seen once. This entry is derived from a study of beta chain features in type 1 diabetes. Whole-study results and caveats: Patients and controls would be equally affected if PCR favored shorter templates.

CDR3 length: 15 residues. The germline gives CDR1 SGHRS, CDR2 YFSETQ. Trimming removed 1 base from V and 1 base from J; junction bases left unmatched: 4. The receptor was isolated from a woman aged 18-35 years in good health. The chain recombines TRBV5-1 with TRBJ1-1; 7 nucleotides line up with TRBD1. The sample was central memory CD4+ T cells from blood. The CDR3 DNA reads TGCGCCAGCAGCTTGATACAGGGGTGGAACACTGAAGCTTTCTTT. The encoded protein is CASSLIQGWNTEAFF.